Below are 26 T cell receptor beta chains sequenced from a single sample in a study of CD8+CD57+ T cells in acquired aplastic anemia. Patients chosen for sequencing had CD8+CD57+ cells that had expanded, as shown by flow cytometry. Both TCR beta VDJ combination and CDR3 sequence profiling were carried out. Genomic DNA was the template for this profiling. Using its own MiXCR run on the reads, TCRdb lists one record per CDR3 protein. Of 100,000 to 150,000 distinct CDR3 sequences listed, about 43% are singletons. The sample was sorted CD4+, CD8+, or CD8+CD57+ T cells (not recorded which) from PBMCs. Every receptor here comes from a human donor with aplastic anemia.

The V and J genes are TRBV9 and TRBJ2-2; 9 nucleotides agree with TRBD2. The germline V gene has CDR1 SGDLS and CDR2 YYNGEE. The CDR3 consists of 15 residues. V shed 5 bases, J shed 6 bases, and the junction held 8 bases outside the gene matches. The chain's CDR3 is CASRTGTSLSGELFF. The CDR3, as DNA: TGTGCCAGCAGGACCGGGACTAGCTTGTCCGGGGAGCTGTTTTTT.

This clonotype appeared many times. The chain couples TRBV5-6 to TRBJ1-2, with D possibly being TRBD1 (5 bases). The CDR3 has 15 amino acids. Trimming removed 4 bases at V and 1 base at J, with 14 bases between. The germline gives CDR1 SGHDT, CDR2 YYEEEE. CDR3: CASSVGLRDNYGYTF. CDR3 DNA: TGTGCCAGCAGCGTTGGACTCAGGGATAACTATGGCTACACCTTC.

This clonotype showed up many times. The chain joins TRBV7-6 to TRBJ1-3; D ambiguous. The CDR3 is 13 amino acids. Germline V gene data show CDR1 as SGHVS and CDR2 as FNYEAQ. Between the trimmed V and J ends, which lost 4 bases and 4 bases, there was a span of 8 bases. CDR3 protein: CASSSRSGNTIYF. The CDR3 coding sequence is TGTGCCAGCAGCTCAAGATCCGGAAACACCATATATTTT.

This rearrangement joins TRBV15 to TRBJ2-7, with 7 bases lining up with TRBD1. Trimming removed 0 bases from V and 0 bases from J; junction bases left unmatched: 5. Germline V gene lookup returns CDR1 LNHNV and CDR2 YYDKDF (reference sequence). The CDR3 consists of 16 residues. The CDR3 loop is CATSRDRRDSSYEQYF. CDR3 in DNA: TGTGCCACCAGCAGAGATCGTAGGGACAGCTCCTACGAGCAGTACTTC.

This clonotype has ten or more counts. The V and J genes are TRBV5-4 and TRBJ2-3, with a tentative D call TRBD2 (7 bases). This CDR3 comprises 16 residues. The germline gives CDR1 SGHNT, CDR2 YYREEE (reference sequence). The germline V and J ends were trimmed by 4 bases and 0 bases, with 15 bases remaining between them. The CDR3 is CASSTGRGGSTDTQYF. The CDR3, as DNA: TGTGCCAGCAGCACTGGCCGCGGGGGCAGCACAGATACGCAGTATTTT. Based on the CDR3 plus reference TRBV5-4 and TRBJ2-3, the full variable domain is ETGVTQSPTHLIKTRGQQVTLRCSSQSGHNTVSWYQQALGQGPQFIFQYYREEENGRGNFPPRFSGLQFPNYSSELNVNALELDDSALYLCASSTGRGGSTDTQYFGPGTRLTVL.

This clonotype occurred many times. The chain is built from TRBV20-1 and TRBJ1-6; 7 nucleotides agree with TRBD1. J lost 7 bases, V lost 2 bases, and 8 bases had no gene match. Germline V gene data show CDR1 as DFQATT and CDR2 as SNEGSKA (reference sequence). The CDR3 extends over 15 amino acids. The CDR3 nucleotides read TGCAGTGCTAGACCTCCGACAGGGAGGAATTCACCCCTCCACTTT. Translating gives CSARPPTGRNSPLHF.

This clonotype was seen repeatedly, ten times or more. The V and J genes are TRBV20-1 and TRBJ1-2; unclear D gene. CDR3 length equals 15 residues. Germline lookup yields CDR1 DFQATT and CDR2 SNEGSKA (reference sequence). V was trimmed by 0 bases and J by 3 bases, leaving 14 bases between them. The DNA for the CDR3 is TGCAGTGCTAGAGATCCGGCAGCCTTCCACTATGGCTACACCTTC. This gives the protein CSARDPAAFHYGYTF.

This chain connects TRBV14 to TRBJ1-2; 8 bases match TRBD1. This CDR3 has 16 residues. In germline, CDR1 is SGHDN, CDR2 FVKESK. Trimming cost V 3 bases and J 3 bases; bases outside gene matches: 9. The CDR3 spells CASSQRRTGNYYGYTF. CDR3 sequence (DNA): TGTGCCAGCAGCCAGAGAAGGACAGGGAACTACTATGGCTACACCTTC.

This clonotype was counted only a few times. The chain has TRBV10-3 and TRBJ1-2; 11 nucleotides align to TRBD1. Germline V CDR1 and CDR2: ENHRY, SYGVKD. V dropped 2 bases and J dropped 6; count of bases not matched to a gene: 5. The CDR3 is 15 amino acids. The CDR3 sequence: CAISEPGTGGDGYTF. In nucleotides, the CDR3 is TGTGCCATCAGTGAGCCCGGGACAGGGGGAGATGGCTACACCTTC.

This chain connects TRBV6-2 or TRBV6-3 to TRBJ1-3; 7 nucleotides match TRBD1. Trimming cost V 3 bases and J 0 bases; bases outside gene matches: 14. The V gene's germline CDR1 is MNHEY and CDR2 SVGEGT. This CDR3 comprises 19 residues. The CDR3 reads CASSYGSGDRLISGNTIYF. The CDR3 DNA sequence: TGTGCCAGCAGTTATGGGTCGGGGGACAGACTTATCTCTGGAAACACCATATATTTT.

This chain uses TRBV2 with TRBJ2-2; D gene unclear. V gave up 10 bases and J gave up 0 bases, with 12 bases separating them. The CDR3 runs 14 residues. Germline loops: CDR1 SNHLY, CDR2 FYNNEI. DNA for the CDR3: TGTGCCACCGGTGAGGACGCGAACACCGGGGAGCTGTTTTTT. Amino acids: CATGEDANTGELFF. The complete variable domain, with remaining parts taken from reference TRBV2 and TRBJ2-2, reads EPEVTQTPSHQVTQMGQEVILRCVPISNHLYFYWYRQILGQKVEFLVSFYNNEISEKSEIFDDQFSVERPDGSNFTLKIRSTKLEDSAMYFCATGEDANTGELFFGEGSRLTVL.

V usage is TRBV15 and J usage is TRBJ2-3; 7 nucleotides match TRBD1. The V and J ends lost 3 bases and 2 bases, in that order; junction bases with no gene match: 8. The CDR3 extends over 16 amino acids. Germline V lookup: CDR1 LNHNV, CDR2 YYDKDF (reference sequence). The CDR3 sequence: CATSSTGDGITDTQYF. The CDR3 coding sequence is TGTGCCACCAGCAGCACAGGGGACGGAATCACAGATACGCAGTATTTT.

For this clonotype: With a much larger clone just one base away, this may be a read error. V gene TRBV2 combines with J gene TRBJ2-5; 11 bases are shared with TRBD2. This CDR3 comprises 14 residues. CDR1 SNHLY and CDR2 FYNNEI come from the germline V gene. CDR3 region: CASRASGGIETQCF. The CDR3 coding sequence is TGTGCCAGCAGGGCTAGCGGGGGGATAGAGACCCAGTGCTTC.

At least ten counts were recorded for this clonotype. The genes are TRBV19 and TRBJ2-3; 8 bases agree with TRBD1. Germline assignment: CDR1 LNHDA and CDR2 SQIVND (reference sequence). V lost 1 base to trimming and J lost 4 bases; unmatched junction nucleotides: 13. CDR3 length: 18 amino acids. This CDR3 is CASSIVPPWTGKADTQYF. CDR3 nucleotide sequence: TGTGCCAGTAGTATAGTCCCCCCATGGACAGGGAAGGCAGATACGCAGTATTTT.

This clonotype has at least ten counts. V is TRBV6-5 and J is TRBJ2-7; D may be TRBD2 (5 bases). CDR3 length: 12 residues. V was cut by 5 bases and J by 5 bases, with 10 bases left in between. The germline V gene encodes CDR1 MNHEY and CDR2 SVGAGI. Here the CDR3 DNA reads TGTGCCAGCAGTAACCGGAGGAACGAGCAGTACGTC. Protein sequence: CASSNRRNEQYV.

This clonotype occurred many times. The CDR3: CASSESAWGSQETQYF. The CDR3 DNA follows: TGCGCCAGCAGTGAGTCGGCGTGGGGGAGCCAAGAGACCCAGTACTTC. This chain uses TRBV10-1 with TRBJ2-5, with D tentatively TRBD1 or TRBD2 (5 bases each). CDR1 is WNHNN and CDR2 is SYGVQD in the germline V gene (reference sequence). The V and J ends lost 0 bases and 1 base respectively, with 12 bases between them. There are 16 residues in the CDR3.

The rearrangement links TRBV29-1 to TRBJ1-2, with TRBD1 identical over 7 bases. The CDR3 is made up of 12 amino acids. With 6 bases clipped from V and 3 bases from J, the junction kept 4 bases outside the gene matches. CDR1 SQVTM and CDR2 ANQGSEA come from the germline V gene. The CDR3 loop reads CSVPTGDYGYTF. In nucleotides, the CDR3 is TGCAGCGTCCCTACAGGGGACTATGGCTACACCTTC.

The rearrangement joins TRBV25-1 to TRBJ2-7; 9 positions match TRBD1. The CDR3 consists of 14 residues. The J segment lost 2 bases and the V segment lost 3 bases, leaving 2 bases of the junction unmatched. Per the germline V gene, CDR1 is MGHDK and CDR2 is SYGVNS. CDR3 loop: CASSEDRGAYEQYF. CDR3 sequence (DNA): TGTGCCAGCAGTGAGGACAGGGGAGCCTACGAGCAGTACTTC.

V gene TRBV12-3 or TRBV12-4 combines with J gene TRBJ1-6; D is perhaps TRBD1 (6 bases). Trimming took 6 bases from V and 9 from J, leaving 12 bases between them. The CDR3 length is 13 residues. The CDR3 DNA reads TGTGCCAGCAGACTCAGGGGAAGTTCACCCCTCCACTTT. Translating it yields CASRLRGSSPLHF.

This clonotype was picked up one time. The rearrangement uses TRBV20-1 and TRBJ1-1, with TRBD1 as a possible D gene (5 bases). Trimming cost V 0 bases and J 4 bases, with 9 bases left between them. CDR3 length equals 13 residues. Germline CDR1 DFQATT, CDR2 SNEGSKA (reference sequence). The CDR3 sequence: CSARDPGTTEAFF. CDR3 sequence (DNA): TGCAGTGCTAGAGATCCAGGGACCACTGAAGCTTTCTTT.

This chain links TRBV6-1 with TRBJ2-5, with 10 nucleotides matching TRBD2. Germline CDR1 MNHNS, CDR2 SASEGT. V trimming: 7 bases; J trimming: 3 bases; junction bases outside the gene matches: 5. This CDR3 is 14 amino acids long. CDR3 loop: CASNIAGGKETQYF. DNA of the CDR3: TGTGCCAGCAATATAGCGGGGGGAAAAGAGACCCAGTACTTC.

Here the CDR3 DNA reads TGTGCCAGCAGCCCGCGGCCGGGACACTTGAACACTGAAGCTTTCTTT. It encodes CASSPRPGHLNTEAFF. J is TRBJ1-1 and V is TRBV11-1, with a weak D call TRBD1 (6 bases). Per germline, CDR1 SGHAT and CDR2 FQDESV (reference sequence). With 5 bases removed from V and 0 bases from J, the gap between germline ends came to 16 bases. The length of the CDR3 is 16 residues.

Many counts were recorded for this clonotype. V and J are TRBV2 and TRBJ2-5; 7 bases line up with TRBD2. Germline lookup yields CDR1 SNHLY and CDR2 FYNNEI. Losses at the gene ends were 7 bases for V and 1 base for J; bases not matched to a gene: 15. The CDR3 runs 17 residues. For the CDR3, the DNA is TGTGCCAGCACTACCTTGGGAGGGAAGAGGCTCCAAGAGACCCAGTACTTC. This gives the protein CASTTLGGKRLQETQYF.

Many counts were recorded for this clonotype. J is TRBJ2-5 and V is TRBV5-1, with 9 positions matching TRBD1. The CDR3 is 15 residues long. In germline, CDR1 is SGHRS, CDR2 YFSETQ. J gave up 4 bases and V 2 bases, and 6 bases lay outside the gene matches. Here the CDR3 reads CASSFTQGARETQYF. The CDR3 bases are TGCGCCAGCAGCTTTACACAGGGGGCGAGAGAGACCCAGTACTTC.

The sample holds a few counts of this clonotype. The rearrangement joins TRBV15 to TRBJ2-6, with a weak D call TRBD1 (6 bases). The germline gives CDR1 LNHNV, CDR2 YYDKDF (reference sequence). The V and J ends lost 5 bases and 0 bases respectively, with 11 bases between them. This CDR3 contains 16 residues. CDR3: CATSFTGSSGANVLTF. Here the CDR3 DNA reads TGTGCCACCAGCTTTACAGGGAGCTCTGGGGCCAACGTCCTGACTTTC.

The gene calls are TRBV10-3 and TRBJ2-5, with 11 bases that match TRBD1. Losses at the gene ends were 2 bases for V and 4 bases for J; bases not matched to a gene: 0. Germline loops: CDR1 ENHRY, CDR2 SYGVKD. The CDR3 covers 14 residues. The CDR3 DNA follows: TGTGCCATCAGTGAGGGGACAGGGGGAGAGACCCAGTACTTC. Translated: CAISEGTGGETQYF.